This TCR beta chain was obtained from a study of PD-1 blockade in classical Hodgkin lymphoma. Study-level background: Patients were treated with nivolumab at 3 mg/kg, and this was given intravenously every 2 weeks. Study-level points and caveats: In CD4+ cells, TCR diversity went up significantly by C4D1, but in CD8+ cells it did not.

Time point here: cycle 4 day 1 (C4D1), after less than seven weeks of nivolumab. Each patient experienced a relapse that followed autologous stem cell transplantation, and brentuximab vedotin exposure varied. The CDR3 has 14 residues. The V gene's germline CDR1 is SGDLS and CDR2 YYNGEE. V was cut by 3 bases and J by 1 base, with 7 bases left in between. Here immunoSEQ multiplex PCR was the method, and the copy in TCRdb shows in-frame clones only, minus some. The sample contains about 60,000 clones, about 90% of which appear only once. A remark on this clone: Antigen unknown.

The clonotype comes from a human donor with classical Hodgkin lymphoma. The source material was peripheral blood mononuclear cells (PBMCs), sampled before the fourth cycle of nivolumab. The V and J genes are TRBV9 and TRBJ2-2; unclear D gene. Written as DNA, the CDR3 is TGTGCCAGCAGCGCCCCGGGGAACACCGGGGAGCTGTTTTTT. It yields the protein CASSAPGNTGELFF.